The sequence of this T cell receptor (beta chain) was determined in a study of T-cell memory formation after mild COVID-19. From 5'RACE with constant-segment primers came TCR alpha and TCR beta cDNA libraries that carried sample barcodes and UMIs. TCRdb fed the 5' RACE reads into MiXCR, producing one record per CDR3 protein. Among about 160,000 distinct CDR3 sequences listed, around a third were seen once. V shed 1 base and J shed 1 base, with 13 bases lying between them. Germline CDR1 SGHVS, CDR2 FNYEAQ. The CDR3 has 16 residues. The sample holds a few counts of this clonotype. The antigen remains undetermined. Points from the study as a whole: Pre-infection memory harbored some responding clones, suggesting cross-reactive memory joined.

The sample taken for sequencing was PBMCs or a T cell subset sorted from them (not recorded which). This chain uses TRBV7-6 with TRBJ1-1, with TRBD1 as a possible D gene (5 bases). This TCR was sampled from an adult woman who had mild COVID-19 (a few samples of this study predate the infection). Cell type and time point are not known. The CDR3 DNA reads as TGTGCCAGCAGCTTAGAGTCTTCAGGGCCGAACACTGAAGCTTTCTTT. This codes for CASSLESSGPNTEAFF.